The clone carrying this TCR beta chain was seen only a few times. The record originates from a study of identical twins. Only healthy Caucasians were enrolled as donors. TCRdb redid the calling of the 5' RACE reads with MiXCR, one entry per CDR3 protein. The sample records about 720,000 distinct CDR3 sequences, 15% to 20% being singletons. V shed 8 bases and J shed 2 bases, with 15 bases lying between them. CDR1 and CDR2 (germline): SNHLY, FYNNEI. The CDR3 covers 14 residues. The same specimen was also included in a second study, on T cells expressing NK-cell markers.

The chain links TRBV2 to TRBJ1-1; D gene unclear. The sequence came from a woman between 18 and 29 years old in good health. Sequencing input: PBMCs. CDR3 sequence (DNA): TGTGCCAGCGTCCCCGACGGATCAAACACTGAAGCTTTCTTT. Residues: CASVPDGSNTEAFF.